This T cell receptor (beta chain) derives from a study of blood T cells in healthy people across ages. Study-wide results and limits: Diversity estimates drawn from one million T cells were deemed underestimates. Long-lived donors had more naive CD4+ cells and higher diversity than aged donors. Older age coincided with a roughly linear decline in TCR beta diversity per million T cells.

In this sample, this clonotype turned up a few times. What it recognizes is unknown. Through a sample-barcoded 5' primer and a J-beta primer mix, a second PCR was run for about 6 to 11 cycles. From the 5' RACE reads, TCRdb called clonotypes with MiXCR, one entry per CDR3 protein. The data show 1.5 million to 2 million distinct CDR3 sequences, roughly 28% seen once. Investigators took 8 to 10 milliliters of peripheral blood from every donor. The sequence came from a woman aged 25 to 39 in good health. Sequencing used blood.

CDR3 loop: CASVALAGRSYEQYF. The CDR3 DNA sequence: TGTGCCAGCGTTGCTCTGGCAGGTCGGAGCTACGAGCAGTACTTC. The chain employs TRBV28 and TRBJ2-7; D is unresolved. The CDR3 has 15 amino acids. CDR1 and CDR2 from the germline V gene are MDHEN and SYDVKM. Deletions cut 8 bases from V and 3 bases from J, with 20 bases between.